The next 19 T cell receptor beta chains were all read from a single sample in a study of PD-L1 blockade in urothelial cancer. Assay: immunoSEQ multiplex PCR; the TCRdb copy retains only in-frame clones and omits some. The profile shows under 95,000 clones, roughly 84% of them singletons. Noted time point: pretreatment peripheral blood. The starting material was PBMCs, obtained around atezolizumab (anti-PD-L1) treatment. These receptors came from a woman in her seventies with urothelial cancer.

V usage is TRBV11-3 and J usage is TRBJ2-1; 11 positions agree with TRBD2. Per the germline V gene, CDR1 is SGHNT and CDR2 is YENEEA. V dropped 5 bases and J dropped 7; count of bases not matched to a gene: 7. The CDR3 contains 15 residues. Here the CDR3 reads CASSTTSGKRNEQFF. The CDR3 region has the DNA TGTGCCAGCAGCACGACTAGCGGGAAACGGAATGAGCAGTTCTTC.

This clone was observed a single time. The CDR3 here is CASSFQGASRETQYF. The CDR3 nucleotides read TGCGCCAGCAGCTTTCAGGGGGCTTCGAGAGAGACCCAGTACTTC. V and J are TRBV5-1 and TRBJ2-5; 8 bases align to TRBD1. The germline gives CDR1 SGHRS, CDR2 YFSETQ. V gave up 2 bases and J gave up 4 bases; unmatched junction bases: 7. The CDR3 spans 15 residues.

The genes are TRBV11-2 and TRBJ2-7, with TRBD2 matching over 8 bases. There are 14 residues in the CDR3. The V gene's germline CDR1 is SGHAT and CDR2 FQNNGV. V gave up 5 bases and J gave up 2 bases; unmatched junction bases: 5. The CDR3 DNA reads TGTGCCAGCAGCCAGAGCGGGGGACCCTACGAGCAGTACTTC. The encoded protein is CASSQSGGPYEQYF.

The rearrangement uses TRBV5-6 and TRBJ2-4; D unclear. V shed 4 bases and J shed 0 bases, with 8 bases lying between them. The CDR3 loop spans 14 amino acids. Germline V gene sequence: CDR1 SGHDT, CDR2 YYEEEE. The CDR3 DNA reads as TGTGCCAGCAGCCCCCCCCTAGCCAAAAACATTCAGTACTTC. This codes for CASSPPLAKNIQYF.

V gene TRBV7-6 combines with J gene TRBJ2-7; maybe TRBD2 (7 bases). Trimming stripped 8 bases from V and 5 bases from J, with 16 bases between. The CDR3 is 13 residues long. Germline V gene lookup returns CDR1 SGHVS and CDR2 FNYEAQ. For the CDR3, the DNA is TGTGCCAGCGGGAGGGGGGGTTGGAACGAGCAGTACTTC. This gives the protein CASGRGGWNEQYF.

V gene TRBV30 combines with J gene TRBJ2-1; TRBD2 agrees at 13 bases. Germline V lookup: CDR1 GTSNPN, CDR2 SVGIG (reference sequence). This CDR3 contains 15 residues. The V gene end was trimmed by 4 bases and the J gene end by 8 bases; junction bases not matched to a gene: 8. In DNA, the CDR3 is TGTGCCTGGACTCGGGGACTAGCGGGATTTGATGAGCAGTTCTTC. Translating it yields CAWTRGLAGFDEQFF.

In its sample, this clone is medium-sized. V and J are TRBV7-9 and TRBJ1-1, with D perhaps matching TRBD1 (5 bases). The CDR3 sequence is 13 residues long. CDR1 is SEHNR, CDR2 FQNEAQ, per germline (reference sequence). Trimming shortened V by 5 bases and J by 2 bases, and 9 bases separated the two germline ends. In DNA, the CDR3 is TGTGCCAGCAGCCCAGACAGTAACACTGAAGCTTTCTTT. It codes for CASSPDSNTEAFF. Full variable domain (outside the CDR3, taken from reference TRBV7-9 and TRBJ1-1): DTGVSQNPRHKITKRGQNVTFRCDPISEHNRLYWYRQTLGQGPEFLTYFQNEAQLEKSRLLSDRFSAERPKGSFSTLEIQRTEQGDSAMYLCASSPDSNTEAFFGQGTRLTVV.

The CDR3 region is CASSVASSGGLDTQYF. As DNA, the CDR3 is TGTGCCAGCAGCGTAGCTTCTAGCGGGGGCCTTGATACGCAGTATTTT. The gene calls are TRBV9 and TRBJ2-3; TRBD2 matches at 10 bases. V shed 0 bases and J 6 bases; nucleotides not matched to a gene: 7. The CDR3 is 16 amino acids. Germline-derived CDR1 and CDR2 are SGDLS and YYNGEE.

The chain couples TRBV15 to TRBJ2-7, with 10 bases that match TRBD1. Germline assignment: CDR1 LNHNV and CDR2 YYDKDF (reference sequence). The V gene end was trimmed by 3 bases and the J gene end by 4 bases; junction bases not matched to a gene: 9. This CDR3 is built from 16 residues. The CDR3 sequence is CATSRGTGVPGYEQYF. CDR3 coding DNA: TGTGCCACCAGCAGGGGGACAGGGGTGCCTGGGTACGAGCAGTACTTC.

V and J are TRBV5-4 and TRBJ1-2, with D possibly TRBD1 on 6 matching bases. This CDR3 contains 14 residues. Germline V gives CDR1 SGHNT, CDR2 YYREEE (reference sequence). The ends were cut back, 4 bases at V and 3 bases at J, with 13 bases in the middle. CDR3 in DNA: TGTGCCAGCAGCAGGGACACGTGGCACTATGGCTACACCTTC. Protein sequence: CASSRDTWHYGYTF.

DNA for the CDR3: TGTGCCACCAGGATGAGGGAGGAAACAGATACGCAGTATTTT. It specifies CATRMREETDTQYF. This chain uses TRBV15 with TRBJ2-3; tentative D call: TRBD2 (6 bases). Germline loops: CDR1 LNHNV, CDR2 YYDKDF (reference sequence). Trimming stripped 6 bases from V and 3 bases from J, with 13 bases between. The CDR3 is made up of 14 amino acids.

This clone was seen only once. This sequence joins TRBV19 and TRBJ2-2, with 7 bases that match TRBD1. Germline V gene data show CDR1 as LNHDA and CDR2 as SQIVND (reference sequence). The CDR3 loop spans 18 amino acids. V lost 4 bases, J lost 0 bases, and 11 bases stayed unmatched. This CDR3 is CASSTDRALTTNTGELFF. The CDR3, as DNA: TGTGCCAGTAGTACCGACAGGGCGCTGACAACGAACACCGGGGAGCTGTTTTTT.

The rearrangement uses TRBV5-1 and TRBJ2-2, with 12 nucleotides matching TRBD2. The CDR3 totals 16 residues. The germline V gene encodes CDR1 SGHRS and CDR2 YFSETQ. V was pared by 4 bases and J by 3 bases, with 4 bases of the junction left unmatched. DNA for the CDR3: TGCGCCAGCAGCCGGACTAGCGGGGTCTACACCGGGGAGCTGTTTTTT. Encoded protein: CASSRTSGVYTGELFF.

The chain recombines TRBV28 with TRBJ1-4, with D uncertain. The CDR3 covers 15 residues. CDR1 is MDHEN, CDR2 SYDVKM, per germline. Trimming pared 4 bases from V and 9 bases from J, leaving 18 bases between. This CDR3 reads CASSSTLPAVQKLFF. The CDR3 DNA is TGTGCCAGCAGTTCGACCCTCCCGGCGGTGCAAAAACTGTTTTTT.

This clone is a singleton in its sample. This chain links TRBV28 with TRBJ2-4; 8 bases are a match to TRBD1. This CDR3 has 15 amino acids. Germline CDR1 MDHEN, CDR2 SYDVKM. V dropped 7 bases and J dropped 1; count of bases not matched to a gene: 6. DNA for the CDR3: TGTGCCAGCACGCGGACAGGGACGGCCAAAAACATTCAGTACTTC. This codes for CASTRTGTAKNIQYF.

This clone was seen only a few times. The DNA of the CDR3 is TGTGCCATCACCTCCGGGGTGACCGGGGAGCTGTTTTTT. Its protein product is CAITSGVTGELFF. V is TRBV10-3 and J is TRBJ2-2, with a possible D match to TRBD2 (5 bases). This CDR3 has 13 amino acids. The V end was cut by 7 bases, the J end by 5 bases, with 11 bases between. The germline CDR1 and CDR2 sequences are ENHRY and SYGVKD.

The V call is TRBV4-3, the J call TRBJ2-2; TRBD2 agrees at 13 bases. With 2 bases clipped from V and 0 bases from J, the junction kept 9 bases outside the gene matches. CDR1 and CDR2 (germline): LGHNA, YSLEER. The CDR3 sequence is 20 residues long. The CDR3 protein is CASSQPYRLAGGANTGELFF. CDR3 nucleotide sequence: TGCGCCAGCAGCCAACCCTACAGACTAGCGGGGGGCGCGAACACCGGGGAGCTGTTTTTT.

The rearrangement uses TRBV5-1 and TRBJ1-3; D ambiguous. From germline, CDR1 is SGHRS and CDR2 YFSETQ. Trimming stripped 4 bases from V and 2 bases from J, with 16 bases between. The CDR3 loop spans 16 amino acids. CDR3 coding DNA: TGCGCCAGCAGCCCTAATACAGTGGGCACTGGAAACACCATATATTTT. Translated, it gives CASSPNTVGTGNTIYF.

The rearrangement joins TRBV5-1 to TRBJ1-1; D may be TRBD1 (6 bases). Per the germline V gene, CDR1 is SGHRS and CDR2 is YFSETQ. The V and J ends lost 2 bases and 1 base respectively, with 9 bases between them. CDR3 length: 14 amino acids. Here the CDR3 DNA reads TGCGCCAGCAGCTTTTCGACAGGGAACACTGAAGCTTTCTTT. This gives the protein CASSFSTGNTEAFF.